This T cell receptor (beta chain) was identified in a study of T cell repertoires in cytomegalovirus infection. About the study: Indications of both CMV infection and matching HLA type were provided by public TCR beta signatures. Findings and limits, study-wide: Ex vivo, HLA-C-restricted CMV-specific TCR beta clonotypes prevailed over the rest of the response.

A note on this clonotype: Its antigen remains unknown.

From the reads, TCRdb called clonotypes with MiXCR, one entry per CDR3 protein. The table lists fewer than 350,000 distinct CDR3 sequences, approximately 32% of them singletons, with 15% to 20% in the top ten. The junction had 2 bases not matched to a gene; V was cut back by 5 bases and J by 1 base. Looked up from germline, CDR1 is SGHTA and CDR2 is FQGNSA. The CDR3 consists of 14 residues. The chain is built from TRBV7-2 and TRBJ2-5; 9 bases line up with TRBD1. Sample: cultured PBMCs, taken from culture after CMV antigen stimulation. The TCR was taken from a human donor in good health (CMV status not recorded). Some clones in this sample may be carry-over from other donors' samples. CDR3 DNA: TGTGCCAGCAGCACGGACAGGGGCCAAGAGACCCAGTACTTC. It codes for CASSTDRGQETQYF.